The source of this T cell receptor (beta chain) is a study of blood T cell repertoires in COVID-19. Turning to the study itself: The analysed material was cDNA or gDNA that came from T cells, B-cell-depleted T cells, or PBMCs.

The table came from immunoSEQ multiplex PCR; TCRdb's copy has only in-frame clones and leaves some out. The sample shows more than 200,000 clones, around 83% of them seen only once. Trimming removed 7 bases at V and 1 base at J, with 10 bases between. The CDR3 is 13 amino acids. Sequences were obtained from peripheral blood. The gene calls are TRBV12-3 or TRBV12-4 and TRBJ1-1; D uncertain. The origin of this receptor is a man aged 40-49 years with active or convalescent COVID-19. The CDR3 nucleotides are TGTGCCAGCACCTTAACACAGAACACTGAAGCTTTCTTT. It is translated as CASTLTQNTEAFF.